The 32 T cell receptor beta chains below were found in one sample sequenced in a study of CD8 T cells in Susac syndrome. A quantity of roughly 0.5 to 1 ug RNA underwent reverse transcription using random hexamers. Using its own MiXCR run on the immunoSEQ multiplex PCR reads, TCRdb lists one record per CDR3 protein. The table records some 190,000 distinct CDR3 sequences, approximately 94% of them present only once. The sequencing input was CD4+ T cells from PBMCs. These receptors were taken from a human donor with multiple sclerosis.

With regard to this clonotype: At one boundary the junction diverges from the germline segment, which might be a read error. V usage is TRBV7-8 and J usage is TRBJ1-6; TRBD1 matches 7 bases. CDR3 length equals 15 residues. Germline V gene data show CDR1 as SGHVS and CDR2 as FQNEAQ. The chain's CDR3 is CASSLAGGSGSPLHF. CDR3 DNA: TGTGCCAGCAGCCTAGCAGGGGGGAGTGGTTCACCCCTCCACTTT.

V gene TRBV4-3 combines with J gene TRBJ1-1; D is undetermined. The V gene's germline CDR1 is LGHNA and CDR2 YSLEER. The CDR3 loop spans 13 amino acids. Trimming stripped 8 bases from V and 5 bases from J, with 15 bases between. The CDR3 coding sequence is TGCGCCAGCGGCCCGGACGGCCGGACTGAAGCTTTCTTT. Translation: CASGPDGRTEAFF.

The chain links TRBV4-2 to TRBJ1-2, with D uncertain. Germline V gene sequence: CDR1 LGHNA, CDR2 YNFKEQ. V dropped 2 bases and J dropped 6 bases, with 10 bases sitting between them. The CDR3 spans 13 residues. The chain's CDR3 is CASSQLQGNGYTF. CDR3 DNA sequence: TGTGCCAGCAGCCAATTACAAGGGAATGGCTACACCTTC.

This clonotype was counted a few times. The chain joins TRBV7-3 to TRBJ2-3, with 9 positions matching TRBD1. CDR3 length equals 16 residues. Germline CDR1 reads SGHTA; CDR2 reads FQGTGA. Losses at the gene ends were 5 bases for V and 3 bases for J; bases not matched to a gene: 9. CDR3 coding DNA: TGTGCCAGCAGCACCTTGCCAGGACAGGGGACAGATACGCAGTATTTT. Amino acids: CASSTLPGQGTDTQYF.

The J gene is TRBJ2-2, the V gene TRBV30; a possible D gene is TRBD2 (5 bases). Trimming removed 1 base from V and 3 bases from J, with 9 bases in between. The CDR3 is made up of 14 amino acids. Germline CDR1 GTSNPN, CDR2 SVGIG (reference sequence). Here the CDR3 reads CAWSGLAYTGELFF. The CDR3 DNA is TGTGCCTGGAGTGGGCTAGCTTACACCGGGGAGCTGTTTTTT.

The gene calls are TRBV5-6 and TRBJ2-1; TRBD1 might be the D (5 bases). The CDR3 runs 16 residues. Per the germline V gene, CDR1 is SGHDT and CDR2 is YYEEEE. Trimming left V 6 bases short and J 5 bases short, with 21 bases between. The CDR3 nucleotides are TGTGCCAGCACCAAAACAGGACGAATCGTTGACAATGAGCAGTTCTTC. It translates to CASTKTGRIVDNEQFF.

In regard to this clonotype: At one boundary the junction diverges from the germline segment, which might be a read error. V gene TRBV20-1 combines with J gene TRBJ1-2; D unclear. The length of the CDR3 is 13 residues. Germline lookup yields CDR1 DFQATT and CDR2 SNEGSKA (reference sequence). The CDR3 is CSAPEGISYAYTF. Written as DNA, the CDR3 is TGCAGTGCCCCAGAGGGTATAAGCTATGCCTACACCTTC.

V gene TRBV4-2 combines with J gene TRBJ2-3; a weak D match, TRBD2 (6 bases). Trimming took off 1 base at V and 7 bases at J, with 18 bases between the two ends. This CDR3 is built from 16 residues. The germline gives CDR1 LGHNA, CDR2 YNFKEQ. CDR3 bases: TGTGCCAGCAGCCAAGGGTCCTTACTAGCACCCTATACGCAGTATTTT. Protein: CASSQGSLLAPYTQYF.

This rearrangement joins TRBV18 to TRBJ1-4; D is unresolved. The CDR3 runs to 15 residues. Trimming took off 3 bases at V and 0 bases at J, with 8 bases between the two ends. CDR1 KGHSH and CDR2 LQKENI come from the germline V gene. CDR3 protein: CASSPSGTTNEKLFF. The CDR3 DNA sequence: TGTGCCAGCTCACCGTCGGGAACAACTAATGAAAAACTGTTTTTT.

The rearrangement links TRBV20-1 to TRBJ1-3, with D possibly being TRBD1 (5 bases). The V end lost 2 bases, the J end lost 0 bases, and 23 bases lay between the germline ends. This CDR3 contains 19 residues. The V gene's germline CDR1 is DFQATT and CDR2 SNEGSKA (reference sequence). The CDR3 DNA follows: TGCAGTGCTAGATATCAGGGTGGTTTGCGGTCTAGCTCTGGAAACACCATATATTTT. It specifies CSARYQGGLRSSSGNTIYF.

The rearrangement links TRBV2 to TRBJ2-5; D possibly corresponds to TRBD2 (6 bases). Germline V gives CDR1 SNHLY, CDR2 FYNNEI. The CDR3 spans 14 residues. With 4 bases removed from V and 1 base from J, the gap between germline ends came to 10 bases. CDR3 loop: CASSGGSGQETQYF. The CDR3 nucleotides are TGTGCCAGCAGTGGGGGTAGCGGCCAAGAGACCCAGTACTTC.

V and J are TRBV15 and TRBJ2-7; maybe TRBD2 (6 bases). The V end lost 2 bases, the J end lost 6 bases, and 8 bases lay between the germline ends. CDR1 is LNHNV and CDR2 is YYDKDF in the germline V gene (reference sequence). The CDR3 spans 12 residues. CDR3 DNA sequence: TGTGCCACCAGCAGACAGGAGGGCGAGCAGTACTTC. Its translation: CATSRQEGEQYF.

The rearrangement links TRBV7-2 to TRBJ2-7; D perhaps matches TRBD2 (5 bases). The CDR3 is 13 residues long. Trimming stripped 5 bases from V and 5 bases from J, with 13 bases between. Germline CDR1 reads SGHTA; CDR2 reads FQGNSA. CDR3 nucleotides: TGTGCCAGCAGCGTCGGGAAGTCCGACGAGCAGTACTTC. Its translation: CASSVGKSDEQYF.

The chain combines TRBV27 with TRBJ2-3; D remains unclear. Germline V gene data show CDR1 as MNHEY and CDR2 as SMNVEV (reference sequence). The CDR3 totals 13 residues. V was cut by 6 bases and J by 6 bases, with 13 bases left in between. This CDR3 is CASRSVVGDTQYF. DNA of the CDR3: TGTGCCAGCAGGTCGGTGGTTGGGGATACGCAGTATTTT.

This clonotype has only a few counts. The chain uses TRBV12-3 or TRBV12-4 and TRBJ2-7; no definite D call. Deletions cut 4 bases from V and 3 bases from J, with 4 bases between. CDR3 length equals 11 residues. The chain's CDR3 is CASSSRYEQYF. For the CDR3, the DNA is TGTGCCAGCAGTTCCCGCTACGAGCAGTACTTC.

The chain carries TRBV29-1 and TRBJ2-5; D not resolved. Trimming took off 5 bases at V and 2 bases at J, with 12 bases between the two ends. Germline-derived CDR1 and CDR2 are SQVTM and ANQGSEA. This CDR3 has 13 residues. The CDR3 loop reads CSVFGRQQETQYF. The CDR3 DNA reads TGCAGCGTTTTTGGACGGCAGCAAGAGACCCAGTACTTC.

J is TRBJ2-3 and V is TRBV15; D possibly matches TRBD1 or TRBD2 (5 bases each). The V gene's germline CDR1 is LNHNV and CDR2 YYDKDF (reference sequence). With 5 bases removed from V and 2 bases from J, the gap between germline ends came to 11 bases. The CDR3 is 14 residues long. CDR3 region: CATSRGQNTDTQYF. The DNA of the CDR3 is TGTGCCACCAGCCGGGGCCAAAACACAGATACGCAGTATTTT.

This CDR3 is CSASEQETQYF. In nucleotides, the CDR3 is TGCAGTGCTAGTGAACAAGAGACCCAGTACTTC. The chain has TRBV20-1 and TRBJ2-5; D is uncertain. V was clipped by 3 bases and J by 2 bases, with 4 bases between them. Germline V lookup: CDR1 DFQATT, CDR2 SNEGSKA (reference sequence). The CDR3 is made up of 11 amino acids.

The chain carries TRBV5-1 and TRBJ2-3; D remains unclear. The V end lost 2 bases, the J end lost 4 bases, and 14 bases lay between the germline ends. From germline, CDR1 is SGHRS and CDR2 YFSETQ. The CDR3 is 15 amino acids. In DNA, the CDR3 is TGCGCCAGCAGCTTCCGACCCTTTAGCCCAGATACGCAGTATTTT. It codes for CASSFRPFSPDTQYF.

The chain employs TRBV13 and TRBJ2-4; D ambiguous. This CDR3 has 12 amino acids. The V gene lost 5 bases and the J gene lost 6 bases, with 8 bases spanning the gap. CDR1 and CDR2 from the germline V gene are PRHDT and FYEKMQ (reference sequence). CDR3 in DNA: TGTGCCAGCAGCCCGATCAGAAACATTCAGTACTTC. This encodes CASSPIRNIQYF.

The rearrangement uses TRBV2 and TRBJ1-4; D might be TRBD1 (6 bases). Per germline, CDR1 SNHLY and CDR2 FYNNEI. Trimming cost V 7 bases and J 8 bases, with 32 bases left between them. The CDR3 totals 19 residues. The CDR3 DNA reads as TGTGCCAGCAACAGTGACCCCCTCGCCCGGGGGGGGCGATCGGAAAAACTGTTTTTT. Its protein product is CASNSDPLARGGRSEKLFF.

The chain is built from TRBV6-4 and TRBJ1-1; D possibly corresponds to TRBD1 (6 bases). This CDR3 contains 13 residues. The germline CDR1 and CDR2 sequences are MRHNA and SNTAGT. Trimming left V 4 bases short and J 8 bases short, with 14 bases between. The chain's CDR3 is CASSATGSSEAFF. CDR3 bases: TGTGCCAGCAGTGCGACAGGATCGTCGGAAGCTTTCTTT.

The genes are TRBV25-1 and TRBJ2-7, with D unresolved. Trimming stripped 8 bases from V and 4 bases from J, with 9 bases between. CDR1 is MGHDK, CDR2 SYGVNS, per germline. The CDR3 has 11 amino acids. CDR3 bases: TGTGCCAGCGGACGCCTTTACGAGCAGTACTTC. It specifies CASGRLYEQYF.

V gene TRBV2 combines with J gene TRBJ2-3; D not resolved. V was shortened by 3 bases and J by 8 bases, with 15 bases between the two germline ends. This CDR3 region has 14 residues. CDR1 and CDR2 (germline): SNHLY, FYNNEI. CDR3 coding DNA: TGTGCCAGCAGTGAGCTACACCTCGTCGGTACGCAGTATTTT. Protein sequence: CASSELHLVGTQYF.

The DNA of the CDR3 is TGTGCCAGTGAGGGACAGGGGGAAGTCTATGGCTACACCTTC. Translating it yields CASEGQGEVYGYTF. The chain joins TRBV19 to TRBJ1-2; TRBD1 agrees at 11 bases. Germline trimming cut 8 bases from V and 4 bases from J; bases unmatched to any gene: 6. Germline loops: CDR1 LNHDA, CDR2 SQIVND (reference sequence). CDR3 length: 14 amino acids.

CDR3 DNA sequence: TGCAGTGCTAGTCCGCCTAACAACCAAGAGACCCAGTACTTC. Translation: CSASPPNNQETQYF. This chain joins TRBV20-1 and TRBJ2-5; D uncertain. This CDR3 is built from 14 residues. Germline V gene lookup returns CDR1 DFQATT and CDR2 SNEGSKA (reference sequence). Trimming took 3 bases from V and 0 from J, leaving 11 bases between them.

V usage is TRBV18 and J usage is TRBJ2-7; D is unclear. This CDR3 spans 14 amino acids. Germline V lookup: CDR1 KGHSH, CDR2 LQKENI. With 3 bases removed from V and 3 bases from J, the gap between germline ends came to 12 bases. Here the CDR3 reads CASSPLGYYYEQYF. CDR3 nucleotide sequence: TGTGCCAGCTCACCCCTGGGATACTACTACGAGCAGTACTTC.

This clonotype was recorded once. The chain recombines TRBV12-3 or TRBV12-4 with TRBJ2-2; no reliable D call. Trimming removed 5 bases from V and 9 bases from J, with 7 bases in between. CDR3 length: 11 residues. The CDR3 sequence is CASSPLWELFF. The CDR3, as DNA: TGTGCCAGCAGTCCTTTATGGGAGCTGTTTTTT.

The chain recombines TRBV4-3 with TRBJ1-2, with TRBD1 identical over 8 bases. V lost 1 base to trimming and J lost 4 bases; unmatched junction nucleotides: 8. Looked up from germline, CDR1 is LGHNA and CDR2 is YSLEER. This CDR3 has 16 residues. CDR3 loop: CASSQARAGGSYGYTF. CDR3 sequence (DNA): TGCGCCAGCAGCCAAGCCCGGGCAGGGGGCTCCTATGGCTACACCTTC.

V is TRBV11-2 and J is TRBJ2-1, with TRBD1 identical over 10 bases. CDR3 length: 17 residues. J gave up 4 bases and V 3 bases, and 9 bases lay outside the gene matches. In germline, CDR1 is SGHAT, CDR2 FQNNGV. The CDR3 reads CASSFTLGQGKYNEQFF. The CDR3 DNA reads as TGTGCCAGCAGCTTTACTTTGGGACAGGGGAAATACAATGAGCAGTTCTTC.

This chain connects TRBV7-2 to TRBJ1-5; 10 nucleotides line up with TRBD1. The germline V gene has CDR1 SGHTA and CDR2 FQGNSA. CDR3 size: 15 residues. J gave up 4 bases and V 5 bases, and 5 bases lay outside the gene matches. Here the CDR3 DNA reads TGTGCCAGCAGCACGCGGACAGGGGGGAATCAGCCCCAGCATTTT. Protein sequence: CASSTRTGGNQPQHF.

The chain links TRBV30 to TRBJ1-5; D uncertain. Per germline, CDR1 GTSNPN and CDR2 SVGIG (reference sequence). CDR3 size: 13 residues. With 2 bases removed from V and 0 bases from J, the gap between germline ends came to 5 bases. The CDR3 region has the DNA TGTGCCTGGAGTATCTCTAGCAATCAGCCCCAGCATTTT. Its protein is CAWSISSNQPQHF.